A single T cell receptor (beta chain) is shown here with its context. TCRdb's copy holds only in-frame clones and misses some; the assay was immunoSEQ multiplex PCR. Of about 110,000 clones listed, 80% to 90% were seen once; the top ten hold 35% to 45%. These data come from a study of T cell responses to AZD1222 COVID-19 vaccine. Germline V gives CDR1 MGHRA, CDR2 YSYEKL. V was pared by 5 bases and J by 2 bases, with 7 bases of the junction left unmatched. The CDR3 is made up of 15 amino acids. The clonotype was recovered from an adult who received the AZD1222 COVID-19 vaccine. This material consisted of peripheral blood, taken 28 days after the second AZD1222 dose. The chain carries TRBV4-1 and TRBJ1-1, with 8 bases fitting TRBD1. This CDR3 is CASSSGAGGNTEAFF. In DNA form, the CDR3 reads TGCGCCAGCAGCTCAGGCGCAGGGGGCAACACTGAAGCTTTCTTT.